This T cell receptor (beta chain) was sequenced for a study of regulatory T cells in long-lasting Graves disease. To make TCR beta libraries, researchers used iRepertoire HTBI primers and Arm-PCR of CDR3 regions. TCRdb used MiXCR to reprocess the multiplex PCR reads, holding one entry per CDR3 protein. Of 350,000 to 550,000 distinct CDR3 sequences listed, approximately 14% are singletons. From germline, CDR1 is SNHLY and CDR2 FYNNEI. V dropped 7 bases and J dropped 8 bases, with 20 bases sitting between them. CDR3 length equals 14 residues. The sample's time point: newly diagnosed GD, antithyroid drugs for less than 3 months. PBMCs were the source of the RNA used for TCR sequencing. Collection of peripheral blood (about 10 milliliters) was done using EDTA tubes. This same sample was also part of a study on T cells in Graves' hyperthyroidism and ophthalmopathy. That report notes: A lack of ophthalmopathy progression within 18 months defined stable Graves' hyperthyroidism.

The chain uses TRBV2 and TRBJ1-1, with D possibly being TRBD1 (6 bases). The sequence was obtained from a woman aged 50 to 65 with Graves disease. The sample in question was peripheral blood mononuclear cells (PBMCs), obtained at new diagnosis, from a patient treated with antithyroid drugs. The CDR3 nucleotides read TGTGCCAGCACCCCCGGGACACGGGACGGGGAAGCTTTCTTT. It is translated as CASTPGTRDGEAFF. Full variable domain (remainder filled in from reference TRBV2 and TRBJ1-1): EPEVTQTPSHQVTQMGQEVILRCVPISNHLYFYWYRQILGQKVEFLVSFYNNEISEKSEIFDDQFSVERPDGSNFTLKIRSTKLEDSAMYFCASTPGTRDGEAFFGQGTRLTVV.